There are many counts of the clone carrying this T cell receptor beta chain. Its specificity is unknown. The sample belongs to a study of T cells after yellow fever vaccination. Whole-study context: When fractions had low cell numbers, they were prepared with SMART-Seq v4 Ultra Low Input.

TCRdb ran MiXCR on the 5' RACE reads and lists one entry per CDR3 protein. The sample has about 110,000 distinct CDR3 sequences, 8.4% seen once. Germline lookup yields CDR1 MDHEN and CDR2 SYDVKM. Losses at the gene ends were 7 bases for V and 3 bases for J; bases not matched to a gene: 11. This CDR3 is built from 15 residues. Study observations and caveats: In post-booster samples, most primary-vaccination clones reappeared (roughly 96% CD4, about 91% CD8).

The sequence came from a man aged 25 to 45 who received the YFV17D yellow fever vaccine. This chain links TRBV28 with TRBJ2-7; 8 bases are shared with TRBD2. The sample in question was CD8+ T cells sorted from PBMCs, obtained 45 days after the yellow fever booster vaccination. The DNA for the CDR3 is TGTGCCAGCACCCCTGGGCTAGCGGGCAACTACGAGCAGTACTTC. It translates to CASTPGLAGNYEQYF.